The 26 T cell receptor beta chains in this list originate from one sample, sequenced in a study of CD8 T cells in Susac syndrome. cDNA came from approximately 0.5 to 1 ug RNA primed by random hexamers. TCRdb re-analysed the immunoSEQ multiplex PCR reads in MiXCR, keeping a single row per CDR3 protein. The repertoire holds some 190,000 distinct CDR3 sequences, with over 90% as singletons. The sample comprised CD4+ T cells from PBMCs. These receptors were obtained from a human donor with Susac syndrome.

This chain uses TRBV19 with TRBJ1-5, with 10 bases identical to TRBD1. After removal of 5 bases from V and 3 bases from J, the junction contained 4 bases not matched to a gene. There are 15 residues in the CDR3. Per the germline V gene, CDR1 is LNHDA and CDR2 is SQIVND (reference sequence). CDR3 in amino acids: CASSVDRGHNQPQHF. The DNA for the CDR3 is TGTGCCAGTAGTGTTGACAGGGGGCACAATCAGCCCCAGCATTTT. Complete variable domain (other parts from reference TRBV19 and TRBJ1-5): DGGITQSPKYLFRKEGQNVTLSCEQNLNHDAMYWYRQDPGQGLRLIYYSQIVNDFQKGDIAEGYSVSREKKESFPLTVTSAQKNPTAFYLCASSVDRGHNQPQHFGDGTRLSIL.

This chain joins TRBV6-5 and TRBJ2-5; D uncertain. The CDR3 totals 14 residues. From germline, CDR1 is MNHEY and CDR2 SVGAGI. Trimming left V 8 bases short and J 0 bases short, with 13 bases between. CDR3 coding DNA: TGTGCCAGCCACGATTCCGGGTACCAAGAGACCCAGTACTTC. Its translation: CASHDSGYQETQYF.

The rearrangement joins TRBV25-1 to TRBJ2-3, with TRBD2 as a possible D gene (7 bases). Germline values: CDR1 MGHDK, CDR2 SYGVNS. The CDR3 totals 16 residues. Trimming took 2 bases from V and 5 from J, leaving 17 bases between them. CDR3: CASSEHMGGREDTQYF. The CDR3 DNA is TGTGCCAGCAGTGAACATATGGGGGGGCGGGAAGATACGCAGTATTTT.

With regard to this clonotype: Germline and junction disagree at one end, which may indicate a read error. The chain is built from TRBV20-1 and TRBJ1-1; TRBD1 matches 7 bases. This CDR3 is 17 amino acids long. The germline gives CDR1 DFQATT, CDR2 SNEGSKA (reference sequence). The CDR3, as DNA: TGCAGTGCCGACAACTTGGGGAGGGGGCGTTTGGTCACTGAAGTTTTCTTT. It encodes CSADNLGRGRLVTEVFF.

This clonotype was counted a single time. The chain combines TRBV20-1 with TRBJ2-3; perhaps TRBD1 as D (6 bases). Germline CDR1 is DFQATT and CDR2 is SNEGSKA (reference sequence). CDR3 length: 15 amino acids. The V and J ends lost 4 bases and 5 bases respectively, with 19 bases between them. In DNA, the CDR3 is TGCAGTGCTATCGTCCTGCTGGGGGCCGGAGATACGCAGTATTTT. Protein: CSAIVLLGAGDTQYF.

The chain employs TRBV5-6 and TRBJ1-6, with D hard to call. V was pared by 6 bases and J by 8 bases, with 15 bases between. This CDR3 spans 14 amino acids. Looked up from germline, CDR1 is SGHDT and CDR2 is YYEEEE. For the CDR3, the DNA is TGTGCCAGCACCTTCGGGGTTGGGGATTCACCCCTCCACTTT. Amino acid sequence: CASTFGVGDSPLHF. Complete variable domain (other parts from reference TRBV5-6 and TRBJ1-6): DAGVTQSPTHLIKTRGQQVTLRCSPKSGHDTVSWYQQALGQGPQFIFQYYEEEERQRGNFPDRFSGHQFPNYSSELNVNALLLGDSALYLCASTFGVGDSPLHFGNGTRLTVT.

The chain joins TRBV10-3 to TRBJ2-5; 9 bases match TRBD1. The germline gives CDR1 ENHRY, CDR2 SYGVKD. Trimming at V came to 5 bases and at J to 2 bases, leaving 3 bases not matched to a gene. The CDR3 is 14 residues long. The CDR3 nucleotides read TGTGCCATCAGTTCCGGGACAGGGCAAGAGACCCAGTACTTC. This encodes CAISSGTGQETQYF.

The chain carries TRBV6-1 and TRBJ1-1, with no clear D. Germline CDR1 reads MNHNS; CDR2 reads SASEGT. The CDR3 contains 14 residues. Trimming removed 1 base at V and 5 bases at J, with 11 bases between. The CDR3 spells CASSEGGVGTEAFF. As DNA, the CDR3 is TGTGCCAGCAGTGAAGGGGGTGTCGGGACTGAAGCTTTCTTT.

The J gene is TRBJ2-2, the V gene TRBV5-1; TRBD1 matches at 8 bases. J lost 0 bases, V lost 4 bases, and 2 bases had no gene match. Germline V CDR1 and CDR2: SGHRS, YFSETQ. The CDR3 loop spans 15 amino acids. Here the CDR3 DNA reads TGCGCCAGCAGCACGGGACAGGCGAACACCGGGGAGCTGTTTTTT. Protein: CASSTGQANTGELFF.

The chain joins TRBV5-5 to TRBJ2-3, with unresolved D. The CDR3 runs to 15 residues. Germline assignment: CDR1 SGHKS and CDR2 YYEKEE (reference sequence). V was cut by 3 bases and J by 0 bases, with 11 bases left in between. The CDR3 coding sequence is TGTGCCAGCAGCTCTCGACTCTTTAGCACAGATACGCAGTATTTT. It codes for CASSSRLFSTDTQYF.

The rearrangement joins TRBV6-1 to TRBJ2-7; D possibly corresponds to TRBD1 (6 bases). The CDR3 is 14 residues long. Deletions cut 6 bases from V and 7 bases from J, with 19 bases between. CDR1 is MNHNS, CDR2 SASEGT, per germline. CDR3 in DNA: TGTGCCAGCAGACTTACGGACAGATCAGGGGAGCAGTACTTC. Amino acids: CASRLTDRSGEQYF.

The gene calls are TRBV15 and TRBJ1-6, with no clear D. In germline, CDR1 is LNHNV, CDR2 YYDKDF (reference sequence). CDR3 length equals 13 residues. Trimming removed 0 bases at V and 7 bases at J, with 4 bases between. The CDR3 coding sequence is TGTGCCACCAGCAGAGACAGAAATTCACCCCTCCACTTT. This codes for CATSRDRNSPLHF.

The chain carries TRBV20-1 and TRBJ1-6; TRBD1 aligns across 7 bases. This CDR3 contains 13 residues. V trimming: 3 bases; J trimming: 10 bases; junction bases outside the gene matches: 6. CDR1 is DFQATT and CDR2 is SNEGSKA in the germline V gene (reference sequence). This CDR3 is CSARDTGDSPLHF. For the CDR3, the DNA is TGCAGTGCTAGGGATACAGGGGACTCACCCCTCCACTTT.

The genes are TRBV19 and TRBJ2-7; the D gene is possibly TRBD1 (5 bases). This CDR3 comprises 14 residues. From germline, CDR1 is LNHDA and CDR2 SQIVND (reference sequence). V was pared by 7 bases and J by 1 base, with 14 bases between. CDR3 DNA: TGTGCCAGTAAGGGGCTGGACGGATCCTACGAGCAGTACTTC. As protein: CASKGLDGSYEQYF.

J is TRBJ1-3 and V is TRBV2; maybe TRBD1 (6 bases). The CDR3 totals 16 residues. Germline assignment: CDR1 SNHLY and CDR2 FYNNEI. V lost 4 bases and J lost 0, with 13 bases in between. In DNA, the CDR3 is TGTGCCAGCAGTGGTCGAGGGGGATCCTCTGGAAACACCATATATTTT. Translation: CASSGRGGSSGNTIYF. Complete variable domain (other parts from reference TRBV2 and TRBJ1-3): EPEVTQTPSHQVTQMGQEVILRCVPISNHLYFYWYRQILGQKVEFLVSFYNNEISEKSEIFDDQFSVERPDGSNFTLKIRSTKLEDSAMYFCASSGRGGSSGNTIYFGEGSWLTVV.

The CDR3 spells CASKTLADTDTQYF. The DNA for the CDR3 is TGTGCCAGCAAAACACTAGCGGACACAGATACGCAGTATTTT. The V call is TRBV28, the J call TRBJ2-3; TRBD2 agrees at 8 bases. Germline CDR1 and CDR2: MDHEN and SYDVKM. This CDR3 has 14 residues. The J segment lost 2 bases and the V segment lost 7 bases, leaving 5 bases of the junction unmatched.

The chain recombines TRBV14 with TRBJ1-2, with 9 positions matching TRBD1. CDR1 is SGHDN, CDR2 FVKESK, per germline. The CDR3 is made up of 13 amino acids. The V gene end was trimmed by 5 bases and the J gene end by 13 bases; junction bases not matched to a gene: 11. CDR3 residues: CASSSHPGQGVTF. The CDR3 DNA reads TGTGCCAGCAGCTCACACCCGGGACAGGGAGTCACCTTC.

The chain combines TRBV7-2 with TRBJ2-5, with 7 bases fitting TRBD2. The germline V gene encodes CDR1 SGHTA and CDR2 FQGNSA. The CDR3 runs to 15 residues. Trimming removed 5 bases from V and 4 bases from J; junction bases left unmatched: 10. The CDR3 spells CASSVSGGEGETQYF. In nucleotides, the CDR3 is TGTGCCAGCAGCGTCTCTGGGGGGGAGGGAGAGACCCAGTACTTC.

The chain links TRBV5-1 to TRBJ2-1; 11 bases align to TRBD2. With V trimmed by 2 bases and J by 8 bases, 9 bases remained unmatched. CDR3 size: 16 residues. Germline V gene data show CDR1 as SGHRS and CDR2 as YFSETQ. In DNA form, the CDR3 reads TGCGCCAGCAGCTTTAGCGGGGGGGCCGTCTGGGATGAGCAGTTCTTC. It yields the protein CASSFSGGAVWDEQFF.

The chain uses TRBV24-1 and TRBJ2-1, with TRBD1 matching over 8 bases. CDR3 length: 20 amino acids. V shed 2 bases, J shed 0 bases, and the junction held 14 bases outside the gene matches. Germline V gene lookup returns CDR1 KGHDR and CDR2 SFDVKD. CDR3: CATSDSSGQEGSNSYNEQFF. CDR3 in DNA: TGTGCCACCAGTGATTCCTCGGGACAGGAAGGGTCCAACTCCTACAATGAGCAGTTCTTC.

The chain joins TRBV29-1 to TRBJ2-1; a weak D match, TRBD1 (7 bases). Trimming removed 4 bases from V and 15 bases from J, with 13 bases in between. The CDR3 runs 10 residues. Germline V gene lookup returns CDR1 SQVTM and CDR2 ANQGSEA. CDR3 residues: CSVVGGGRFF. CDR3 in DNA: TGCAGCGTTGTCGGAGGGGGCCGGTTCTTC.

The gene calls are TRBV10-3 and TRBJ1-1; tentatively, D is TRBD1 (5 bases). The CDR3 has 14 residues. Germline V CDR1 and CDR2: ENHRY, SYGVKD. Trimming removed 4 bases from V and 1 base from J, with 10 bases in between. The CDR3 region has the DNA TGTGCCATCAGTGGAGCGGGGGAGAACACTGAAGCTTTCTTT. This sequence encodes CAISGAGENTEAFF.

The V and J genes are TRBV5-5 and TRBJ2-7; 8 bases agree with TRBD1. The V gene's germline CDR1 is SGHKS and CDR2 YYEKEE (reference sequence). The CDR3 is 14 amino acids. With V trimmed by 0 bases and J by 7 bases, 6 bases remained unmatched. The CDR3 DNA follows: TGTGCCAGCAGCTTGGTCGGGACAGGTGGTGAGCAGTACTTC. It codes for CASSLVGTGGEQYF. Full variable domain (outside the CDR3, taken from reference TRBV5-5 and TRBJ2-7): DAGVTQSPTHLIKTRGQQVTLRCSPISGHKSVSWYQQVLGQGPQFIFQYYEKEERGRGNFPDRFSARQFPNYSSELNVNALLLGDSALYLCASSLVGTGGEQYFGPGTRLTVT.

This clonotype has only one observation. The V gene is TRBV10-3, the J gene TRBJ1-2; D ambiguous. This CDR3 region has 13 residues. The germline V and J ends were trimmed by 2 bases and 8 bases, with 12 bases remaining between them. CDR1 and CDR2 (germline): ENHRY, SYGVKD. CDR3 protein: CAISEAESWGYTF. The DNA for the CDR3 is TGTGCCATCAGTGAGGCGGAATCTTGGGGCTACACCTTC.

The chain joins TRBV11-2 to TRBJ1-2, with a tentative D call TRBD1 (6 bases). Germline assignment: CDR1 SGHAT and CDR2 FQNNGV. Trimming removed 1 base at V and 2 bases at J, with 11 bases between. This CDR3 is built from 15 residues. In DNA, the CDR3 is TGTGCCAGCAGCTTAGGACCAGGACAGAACTATGGCTACACCTTC. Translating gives CASSLGPGQNYGYTF.

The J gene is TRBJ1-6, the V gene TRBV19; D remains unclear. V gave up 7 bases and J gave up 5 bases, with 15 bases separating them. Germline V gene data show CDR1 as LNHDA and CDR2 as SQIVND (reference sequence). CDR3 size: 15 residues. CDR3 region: CASNPGSTDNSPLHF. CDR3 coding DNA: TGTGCCAGTAATCCGGGGAGTACGGATAATTCACCCCTCCACTTT.